These 30 T cell receptor beta chains share one sample of origin, sequenced in a study of blood T cell repertoires in COVID-19. Sequencing used immunoSEQ multiplex PCR; TCRdb keeps in-frame clones, though not all of them. The sample contains more than 65,000 clones, 82% of which appear only once. Specimen: peripheral blood. Source of these receptors: a woman older than 75 with acute or convalescent COVID-19.

V gene TRBV27 combines with J gene TRBJ2-1, with TRBD1 identical over 10 bases. After removal of 6 bases from V and 8 bases from J, the junction contained 4 bases not matched to a gene. Germline assignment: CDR1 MNHEY and CDR2 SMNVEV (reference sequence). The CDR3 loop spans 13 amino acids. The CDR3 spells CASRTGTGDEQFF. In nucleotides, the CDR3 is TGTGCCAGCAGAACCGGGACAGGGGATGAGCAGTTCTTC.

J is TRBJ1-5 and V is TRBV7-9, with TRBD1 identical over 10 bases. CDR3 size: 15 residues. J was trimmed by 5 bases and V by 1 base; bases with no gene match: 2. CDR1 and CDR2 from the germline V gene are SEHNR and FQNEAQ (reference sequence). In DNA, the CDR3 is TGTGCCAGCAGCTTAGGAGGGACAGGGGATCAGCCCCAGCATTTT. This gives the protein CASSLGGTGDQPQHF.

The chain carries TRBV7-9 and TRBJ2-7; 11 bases match TRBD1. The J segment lost 7 bases and the V segment lost 5 bases, leaving 10 bases of the junction unmatched. Germline CDR1 reads SEHNR; CDR2 reads FQNEAQ (reference sequence). The CDR3 runs to 15 residues. The CDR3 spells CASSSRDRGLREQYF. CDR3 bases: TGTGCCAGCAGCAGCCGGGACAGGGGGTTGAGGGAGCAGTACTTC.

This clone appeared many times. The chain joins TRBV6-6 to TRBJ2-7; 11 nucleotides agree with TRBD2. The CDR3 sequence is 14 residues long. After removal of 8 bases from V and 5 bases from J, the junction contained 8 bases not matched to a gene. Germline CDR1 MNHNY, CDR2 SVGAGI (reference sequence). CDR3 amino acids: CASSATSGINEQYF. The DNA for the CDR3 is TGTGCCAGCTCTGCGACTAGCGGGATCAACGAGCAGTACTTC.

The V call is TRBV9, the J call TRBJ1-5; 9 bases align to TRBD1. This CDR3 spans 17 amino acids. Germline-derived CDR1 and CDR2 are SGDLS and YYNGEE. V lost 4 bases, J lost 6 bases, and 14 bases stayed unmatched. CDR3 residues: CASSILPGQGTSQPQHF. Written as DNA, the CDR3 is TGTGCCAGCAGCATACTCCCGGGACAGGGTACAAGTCAGCCCCAGCATTTT.

V gene TRBV3-1 (or the pseudogene TRBV3-2) combines with J gene TRBJ2-1; unclear D gene. V was trimmed by 4 bases and J by 5 bases, leaving 15 bases between them. The CDR3 sequence is 15 residues long. Germline V gene sequence: CDR1 LGHDT, CDR2 YNNKEL (reference sequence). The CDR3 bases are TGTGCCAGCAGCCCGGGTCGATTAACCAACAATGAGCAGTTCTTC. This translates into CASSPGRLTNNEQFF.

The chain carries TRBV29-1 and TRBJ2-5; possible D gene TRBD2, 6 bases. The germline CDR1 and CDR2 sequences are SQVTM and ANQGSEA. The length of the CDR3 is 12 residues. The germline V and J ends were trimmed by 7 bases and 0 bases, with 9 bases remaining between them. The CDR3 loop reads CSGGEHQETQYF. The DNA of the CDR3 is TGCAGCGGCGGGGAGCACCAAGAGACCCAGTACTTC.

The genes are TRBV5-5 and TRBJ1-1; no definite D call. V shed 4 bases and J shed 3 bases, with 25 bases lying between them. The CDR3 is made up of 18 amino acids. In germline, CDR1 is SGHKS, CDR2 YYEKEE (reference sequence). The CDR3 sequence is CASSLVPRSQREDTEAFF. CDR3 bases: TGTGCCAGCAGCCTGGTCCCCAGATCTCAGAGGGAGGACACTGAAGCTTTCTTT.

This chain connects TRBV27 to TRBJ2-7; weak D call: TRBD2 (5 bases). The CDR3 loop spans 17 amino acids. The germline V gene has CDR1 MNHEY and CDR2 SMNVEV (reference sequence). Trimming cost V 5 bases and J 5 bases, with 25 bases left between them. The CDR3 DNA sequence: TGTGCCAGCAGTAGATACGTGGCAATCGGGAAGGAGAACGAGCAGTACTTC. It encodes CASSRYVAIGKENEQYF.

The chain uses TRBV30 and TRBJ1-5; 7 nucleotides align to TRBD1. Germline-derived CDR1 and CDR2 are GTSNPN and SVGIG (reference sequence). V lost 0 bases, J lost 0 bases, and 8 bases stayed unmatched. CDR3 length: 17 amino acids. The CDR3 loop reads CAWSVGQKLYSNQPQHF. The CDR3 DNA follows: TGTGCCTGGAGTGTGGGACAGAAGCTCTATAGCAATCAGCCCCAGCATTTT.

The CDR3, as DNA: TGCGCCAGCTCGGCGAGGTCTGGCGACACCATATATTTT. It specifies CASSARSGDTIYF. The chain uses TRBV5-1 and TRBJ1-3; D uncertain. Trimming stripped 7 bases from V and 8 bases from J, with 16 bases between. Germline CDR1 reads SGHRS; CDR2 reads YFSETQ. CDR3 size: 13 residues.

This chain links TRBV5-1 with TRBJ2-3; TRBD2 might be the D (6 bases). With 3 bases removed from V and 0 bases from J, the gap between germline ends came to 8 bases. CDR1 and CDR2 (germline): SGHRS, YFSETQ. The CDR3 covers 14 residues. CDR3 residues: CASSWSGSTDTQYF. CDR3 nucleotides: TGCGCCAGCAGCTGGAGCGGGAGCACAGATACGCAGTATTTT.

This CDR3 is CASSTRQAGELFF. The CDR3 nucleotides read TGTGCCAGTAGTACCCGGCAGGCCGGGGAGCTGTTTTTT. The chain employs TRBV19 and TRBJ2-2, with D unclear. This CDR3 region has 13 residues. V dropped 4 bases and J dropped 6 bases, with 9 bases sitting between them. In germline, CDR1 is LNHDA, CDR2 SQIVND (reference sequence). The complete variable domain, with remaining parts taken from reference TRBV19 and TRBJ2-2, reads DGGITQSPKYLFRKEGQNVTLSCEQNLNHDAMYWYRQDPGQGLRLIYYSQIVNDFQKGDIAEGYSVSREKKESFPLTVTSAQKNPTAFYLCASSTRQAGELFFGEGSRLTVL.

This chain links TRBV5-1 with TRBJ2-1; D call uncertain. With 3 bases removed from V and 4 bases from J, the gap between germline ends came to 2 bases. CDR1 SGHRS and CDR2 YFSETQ come from the germline V gene. CDR3 length: 11 amino acids. CDR3: CASSSYNEQFF. CDR3 nucleotide sequence: TGCGCCAGCAGCTCTTACAATGAGCAGTTCTTC.

The chain uses TRBV12-3 or TRBV12-4 and TRBJ2-1, with TRBD1 identical over 8 bases. The J segment lost 13 bases and the V segment lost 1 base, leaving 6 bases of the junction unmatched. The CDR3 is made up of 13 amino acids. The CDR3 is CASSLGAGGSQFF. The CDR3 nucleotides are TGTGCCAGCAGTTTAGGGGCAGGGGGCAGTCAGTTCTTC.

The chain is built from TRBV27 and TRBJ1-2, with 7 bases lining up with TRBD1. Unmatched junction bases numbered 5, after V lost 5 bases and J lost 2 bases. The CDR3 is 14 residues long. Germline CDR1 MNHEY, CDR2 SMNVEV (reference sequence). The CDR3: CASSPRQGNYGYTF. DNA of the CDR3: TGTGCCAGCAGTCCACGACAGGGAAACTATGGCTACACCTTC.

This clone came up once. The chain has TRBV19 and TRBJ2-2; 9 nucleotides match TRBD2. Per the germline V gene, CDR1 is LNHDA and CDR2 is SQIVND (reference sequence). V lost 10 bases and J lost 8; bases outside the gene matches: 17. The CDR3 runs to 16 residues. The CDR3 DNA sequence: TGTGCCACCCGAGGGTCTAGCGGGGTCGAGGGTGGGGAGCTGTTTTTT. This encodes CATRGSSGVEGGELFF. The full variable domain, with the rest looked up from reference TRBV19 and TRBJ2-2, is DGGITQSPKYLFRKEGQNVTLSCEQNLNHDAMYWYRQDPGQGLRLIYYSQIVNDFQKGDIAEGYSVSREKKESFPLTVTSAQKNPTAFYLCATRGSSGVEGGELFFGEGSRLTVL.

The rearrangement links TRBV29-1 to TRBJ2-6, with D possibly TRBD2 on 5 matching bases. The germline gives CDR1 SQVTM, CDR2 ANQGSEA. The CDR3 runs 12 residues. V shed 6 bases and J shed 9 bases, with 12 bases lying between them. CDR3 nucleotide sequence: TGCAGCGTGAAGGTGGGAGTCAACGTCCTGACTTTC. Its protein product is CSVKVGVNVLTF.

The chain has TRBV7-3 and TRBJ1-3; the D gene is possibly TRBD1 (5 bases). Trimming pared 5 bases from V and 3 bases from J, leaving 8 bases between. Germline values: CDR1 SGHTA, CDR2 FQGTGA. The CDR3 runs to 13 residues. In DNA, the CDR3 is TGTGCCAGCAGCAACAGGCTTGGAAACACCATATATTTT. It codes for CASSNRLGNTIYF.

The V and J genes are TRBV10-3 and TRBJ1-4, with a tentative D call TRBD1 (5 bases). This CDR3 is built from 15 residues. The ends were cut back, 0 bases at V and 5 bases at J, with 10 bases in the middle. Germline values: CDR1 ENHRY, CDR2 SYGVKD. The CDR3 nucleotides read TGTGCCATCAGTGAGTCGGGGCAGAGAAATGAAAAACTGTTTTTT. Its protein is CAISESGQRNEKLFF.

This chain links TRBV5-1 with TRBJ2-7, with D possibly matching TRBD1 (5 bases). Per germline, CDR1 SGHRS and CDR2 YFSETQ. V lost 0 bases and J lost 4, with 11 bases in between. The CDR3 runs 14 residues. Written as DNA, the CDR3 is TGCGCCAGCAGCTTGGTTCCAGGGAAATACGAGCAGTACTTC. It encodes CASSLVPGKYEQYF.

This clone was seen just once. This chain connects TRBV2 to TRBJ2-1; no definite D call. The germline gives CDR1 SNHLY, CDR2 FYNNEI. The CDR3 consists of 15 residues. Deletions cut 5 bases from V and 4 bases from J, with 15 bases between. The CDR3 DNA is TGTGCCAGCAGTTCTCTCTCCTTCACTTACAATGAGCAGTTCTTC. Its translation is CASSSLSFTYNEQFF.

The genes are TRBV24-1 and TRBJ2-1, with 12 bases aligning to TRBD2. Germline loops: CDR1 KGHDR, CDR2 SFDVKD. This CDR3 has 14 amino acids. The trim removed 2 bases at V and 12 bases at J, leaving 4 bases unmatched. CDR3 protein: CATSDSSGRGGQFF. The CDR3 DNA follows: TGTGCCACCAGTGATTCTAGCGGGAGGGGCGGGCAGTTCTTC.

This chain links TRBV2 with TRBJ2-7; 12 bases match TRBD1. The CDR3 runs to 15 residues. The germline V gene encodes CDR1 SNHLY and CDR2 FYNNEI. V lost 6 bases and J lost 0; bases outside the gene matches: 3. CDR3 sequence reads: CASRLGQGASYEQYF. In nucleotides, the CDR3 is TGTGCCAGCAGGCTGGGACAGGGGGCCTCCTACGAGCAGTACTTC.

The V gene is TRBV15, the J gene TRBJ2-2; possible D gene TRBD2, 6 bases. V shed 5 bases and J shed 4 bases, with 14 bases lying between them. The germline V gene has CDR1 LNHNV and CDR2 YYDKDF (reference sequence). This CDR3 contains 15 residues. This CDR3 is CATSGQPGGTGELFF. Here the CDR3 DNA reads TGTGCCACCAGCGGCCAACCCGGGGGCACCGGGGAGCTGTTTTTT. Full variable domain (outside the CDR3, taken from reference TRBV15 and TRBJ2-2): DAMVIQNPRYQVTQFGKPVTLSCSQTLNHNVMYWYQQKSSQAPKLLFHYYDKDFNNEADTPDNFQSRRPNTSFCFLDIRSPGLGDTAMYLCATSGQPGGTGELFFGEGSRLTVL.

Worth noting for this clone: The sample holds other DNA sequences that translate to the same CDR3. The gene calls are TRBV7-2 and TRBJ1-5; 8 nucleotides align to TRBD1. The CDR3 covers 15 residues. V dropped 1 base and J dropped 4; count of bases not matched to a gene: 3. The V gene's germline CDR1 is SGHTA and CDR2 FQGNSA. The CDR3 DNA sequence: TGTGCCAGCAGCTTAGACCGACAGGGGAATCAGCCCCAGCATTTT. Protein: CASSLDRQGNQPQHF.

This clone was recorded once. This rearrangement joins TRBV6-2 or TRBV6-3 to TRBJ2-7; 12 bases align to TRBD2. The CDR3 covers 21 residues. J was trimmed by 2 bases and V by 0 bases; bases with no gene match: 17. Germline V CDR1 and CDR2: MNHEY, SVGEGT. CDR3 sequence reads: CASSYSTVRTSGIRWTYEQYF. The CDR3 bases are TGTGCCAGCAGTTACTCGACGGTCAGGACTAGCGGGATCCGATGGACCTACGAGCAGTACTTC.

The genes are TRBV21-1 and TRBJ1-1; no DNA check was done on the table's D call, TRBD1. TRBV21-1 is a pseudogene locus. There are 18 residues in the CDR3. The CDR3 protein is CASGRDRGPNPMNTEAFF. The CDR3 region has the DNA TGTGCCAGCGGGCGGGACAGGGGGCCAAATCCTATGAACACTGAAGCTTTCTTT.

The chain couples TRBV24-1 to TRBJ2-2, with D possibly matching TRBD1 (6 bases). Germline lookup yields CDR1 KGHDR and CDR2 SFDVKD. The CDR3 runs 16 residues. The V and J ends lost 0 bases and 1 base respectively, with 8 bases between them. This CDR3 is CATSDLRTENTGELFF. Written as DNA, the CDR3 is TGTGCCACCAGTGATTTGAGGACAGAGAACACCGGGGAGCTGTTTTTT.

The chain joins TRBV30 to TRBJ2-2; D is unclear. Trimming removed 3 bases at V and 2 bases at J, with 4 bases between. CDR3 length equals 12 residues. The V gene's germline CDR1 is GTSNPN and CDR2 SVGIG (reference sequence). CDR3 nucleotides: TGTGCCTGGAGCCCAAACACCGGGGAGCTGTTTTTT. It is translated as CAWSPNTGELFF.